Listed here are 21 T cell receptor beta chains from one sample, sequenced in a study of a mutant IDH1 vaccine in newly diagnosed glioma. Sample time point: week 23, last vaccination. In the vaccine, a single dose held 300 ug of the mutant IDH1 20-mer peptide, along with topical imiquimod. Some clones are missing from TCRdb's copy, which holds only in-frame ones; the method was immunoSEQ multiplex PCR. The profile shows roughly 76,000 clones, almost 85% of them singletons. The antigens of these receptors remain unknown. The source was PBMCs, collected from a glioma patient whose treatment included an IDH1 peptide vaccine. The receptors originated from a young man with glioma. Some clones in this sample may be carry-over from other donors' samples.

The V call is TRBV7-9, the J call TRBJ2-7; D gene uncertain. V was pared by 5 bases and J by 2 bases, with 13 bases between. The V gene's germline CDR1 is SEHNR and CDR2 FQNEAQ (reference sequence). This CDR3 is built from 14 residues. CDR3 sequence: CASSPRTSAYEQYF. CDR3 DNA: TGTGCCAGCAGCCCCCGTACCAGCGCCTACGAGCAGTACTTC.

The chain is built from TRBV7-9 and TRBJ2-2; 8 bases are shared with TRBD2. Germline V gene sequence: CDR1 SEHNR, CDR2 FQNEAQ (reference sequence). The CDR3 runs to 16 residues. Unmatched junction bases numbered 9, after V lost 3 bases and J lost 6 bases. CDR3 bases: TGTGCCAGCAGCTTCCGGGGAGTGACTAGCGCCGGGGAGCTGTTTTTT. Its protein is CASSFRGVTSAGELFF.

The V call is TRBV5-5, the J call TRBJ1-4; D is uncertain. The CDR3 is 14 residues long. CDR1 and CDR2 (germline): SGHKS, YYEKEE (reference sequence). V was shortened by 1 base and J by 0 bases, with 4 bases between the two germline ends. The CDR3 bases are TGTGCCAGCAGCTTGCGGTCAACTAATGAAAAACTGTTTTTT. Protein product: CASSLRSTNEKLFF.

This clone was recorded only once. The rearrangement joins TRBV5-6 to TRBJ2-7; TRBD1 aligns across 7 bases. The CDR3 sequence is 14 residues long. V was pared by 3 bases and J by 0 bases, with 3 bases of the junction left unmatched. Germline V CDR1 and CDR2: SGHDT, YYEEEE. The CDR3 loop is CASSYGTASYEQYF. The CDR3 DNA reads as TGTGCCAGCAGCTACGGGACAGCCTCCTACGAGCAGTACTTC.

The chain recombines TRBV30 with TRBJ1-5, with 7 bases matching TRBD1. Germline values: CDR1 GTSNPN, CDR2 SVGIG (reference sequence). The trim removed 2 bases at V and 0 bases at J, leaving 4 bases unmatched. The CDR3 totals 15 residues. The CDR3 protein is CAWSTGEYSNQPQHF. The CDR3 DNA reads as TGTGCCTGGAGTACAGGGGAGTATAGCAATCAGCCCCAGCATTTT.

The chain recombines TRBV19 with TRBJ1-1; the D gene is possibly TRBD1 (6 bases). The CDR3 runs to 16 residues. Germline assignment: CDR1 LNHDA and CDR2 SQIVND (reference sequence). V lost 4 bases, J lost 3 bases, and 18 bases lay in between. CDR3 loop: CASSKGVTGPHTEAFF. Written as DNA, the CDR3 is TGTGCCAGTAGTAAAGGAGTAACAGGGCCTCACACTGAAGCTTTCTTT.

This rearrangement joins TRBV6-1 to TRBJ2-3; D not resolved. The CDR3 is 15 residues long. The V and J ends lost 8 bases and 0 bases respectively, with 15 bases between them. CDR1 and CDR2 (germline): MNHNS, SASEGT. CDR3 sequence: CASLKGYASTDTQYF. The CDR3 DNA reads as TGTGCCAGCCTTAAGGGATACGCTAGCACAGATACGCAGTATTTT.

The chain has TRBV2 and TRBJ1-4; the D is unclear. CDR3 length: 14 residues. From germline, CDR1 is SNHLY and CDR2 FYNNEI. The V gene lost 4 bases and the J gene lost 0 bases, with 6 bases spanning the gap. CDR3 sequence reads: CASSVGSTNEKLFF. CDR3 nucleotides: TGTGCCAGCAGTGTGGGGTCAACTAATGAAAAACTGTTTTTT.

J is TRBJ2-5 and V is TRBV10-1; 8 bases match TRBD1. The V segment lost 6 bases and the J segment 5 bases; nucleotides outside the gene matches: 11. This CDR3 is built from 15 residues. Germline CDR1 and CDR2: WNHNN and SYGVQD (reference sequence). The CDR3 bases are TGCGCCAGCAGAAGAAAACAGGGGGAAGGTGAGACCCAGTACTTC. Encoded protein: CASRRKQGEGETQYF.

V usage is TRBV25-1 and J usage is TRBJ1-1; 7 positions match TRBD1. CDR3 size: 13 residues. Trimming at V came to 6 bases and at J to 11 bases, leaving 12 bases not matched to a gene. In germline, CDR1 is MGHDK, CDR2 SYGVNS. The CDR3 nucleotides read TGTGCCAGCAGGGACAGGTTACGAGAGGGGGCTTTCTTT. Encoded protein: CASRDRLREGAFF.

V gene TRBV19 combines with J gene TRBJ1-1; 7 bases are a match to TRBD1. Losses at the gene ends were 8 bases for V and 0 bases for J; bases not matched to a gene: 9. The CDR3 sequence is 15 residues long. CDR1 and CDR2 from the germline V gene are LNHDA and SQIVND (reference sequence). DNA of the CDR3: TGTGCCAGTGTGACAGGGAAGGGCCTGAACACTGAAGCTTTCTTT. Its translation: CASVTGKGLNTEAFF.

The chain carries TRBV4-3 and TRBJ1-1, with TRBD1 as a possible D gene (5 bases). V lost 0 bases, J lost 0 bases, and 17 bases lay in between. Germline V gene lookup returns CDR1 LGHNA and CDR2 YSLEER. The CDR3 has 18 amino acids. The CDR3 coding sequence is TGCGCCAGCAGCCAAGATTGGGTCAGACAGCCCATGAACACTGAAGCTTTCTTT. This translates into CASSQDWVRQPMNTEAFF.

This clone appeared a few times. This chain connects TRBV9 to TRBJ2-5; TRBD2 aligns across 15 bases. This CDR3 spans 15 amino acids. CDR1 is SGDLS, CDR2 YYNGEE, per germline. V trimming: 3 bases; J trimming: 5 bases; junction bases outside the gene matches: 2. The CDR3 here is CASSDGTSGGETQYF. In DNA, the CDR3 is TGTGCCAGCAGCGATGGGACTAGCGGGGGGGAGACCCAGTACTTC.

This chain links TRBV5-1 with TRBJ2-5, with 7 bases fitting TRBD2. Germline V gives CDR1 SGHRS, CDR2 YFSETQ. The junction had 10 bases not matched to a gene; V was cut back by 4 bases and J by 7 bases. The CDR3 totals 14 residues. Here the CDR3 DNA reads TGCGCCAGCAGCATTCGGACTAGGCAGTCGACCCAGTACTTC. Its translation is CASSIRTRQSTQYF.

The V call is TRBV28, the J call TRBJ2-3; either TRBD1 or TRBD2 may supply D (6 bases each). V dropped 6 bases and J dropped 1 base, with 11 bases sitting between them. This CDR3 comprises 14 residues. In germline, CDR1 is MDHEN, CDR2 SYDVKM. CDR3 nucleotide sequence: TGTGCCAGCAGGTTACGGGGGCGCACAGATACGCAGTATTTT. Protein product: CASRLRGRTDTQYF.

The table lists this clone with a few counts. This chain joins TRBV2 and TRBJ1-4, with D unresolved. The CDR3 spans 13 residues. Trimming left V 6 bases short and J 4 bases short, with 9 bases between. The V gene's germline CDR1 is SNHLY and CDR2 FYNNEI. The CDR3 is CASRSQNNEKLFF. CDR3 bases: TGTGCCAGCAGATCCCAGAATAATGAAAAACTGTTTTTT.

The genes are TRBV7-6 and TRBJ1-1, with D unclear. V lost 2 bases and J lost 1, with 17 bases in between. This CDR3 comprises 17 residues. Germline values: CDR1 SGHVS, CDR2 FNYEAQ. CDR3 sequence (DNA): TGTGCCAGCAGCTTAAACCTACCCGGGTCCCCGAACACTGAAGCTTTCTTT. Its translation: CASSLNLPGSPNTEAFF.

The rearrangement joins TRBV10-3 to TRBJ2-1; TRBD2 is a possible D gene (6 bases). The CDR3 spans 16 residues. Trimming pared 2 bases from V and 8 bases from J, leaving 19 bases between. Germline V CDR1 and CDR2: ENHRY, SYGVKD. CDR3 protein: CAISEPTGTVGDEQFF. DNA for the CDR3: TGTGCCATCAGTGAGCCTACCGGGACTGTGGGGGATGAGCAGTTCTTC.

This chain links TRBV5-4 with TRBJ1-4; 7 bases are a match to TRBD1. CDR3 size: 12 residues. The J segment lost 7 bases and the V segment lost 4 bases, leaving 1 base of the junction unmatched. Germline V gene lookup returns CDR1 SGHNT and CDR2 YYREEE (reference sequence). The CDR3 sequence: CASSPGGEKLFF. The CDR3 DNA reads TGTGCCAGCAGCCCAGGGGGTGAAAAACTGTTTTTT. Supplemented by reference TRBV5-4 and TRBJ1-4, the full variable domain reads ETGVTQSPTHLIKTRGQQVTLRCSSQSGHNTVSWYQQALGQGPQFIFQYYREEENGRGNFPPRFSGLQFPNYSSELNVNALELDDSALYLCASSPGGEKLFFGSGTQLSVL.

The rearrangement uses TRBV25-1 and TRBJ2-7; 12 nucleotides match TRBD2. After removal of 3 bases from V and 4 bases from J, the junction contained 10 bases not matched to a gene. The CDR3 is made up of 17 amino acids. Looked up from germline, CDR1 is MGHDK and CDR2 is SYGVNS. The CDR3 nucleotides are TGTGCCAGCAGTGACCCCTACCTAGCGGGAGGGATATACGAGCAGTACTTC. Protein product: CASSDPYLAGGIYEQYF.

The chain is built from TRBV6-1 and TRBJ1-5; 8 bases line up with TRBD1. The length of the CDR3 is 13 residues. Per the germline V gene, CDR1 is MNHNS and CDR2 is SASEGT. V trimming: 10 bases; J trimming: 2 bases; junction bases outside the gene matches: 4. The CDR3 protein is CATTQGGNQPQHF. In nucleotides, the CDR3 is TGTGCCACCACACAGGGGGGCAATCAGCCCCAGCATTTT.